A selection of T cell receptor beta chains follows, all from one sample in a study of shared clonotypes between healthy human individuals. The method was immunoSEQ multiplex PCR; TCRdb's version includes in-frame clones alone and lacks a portion of them. The table includes more than 2,000,000 clones, roughly 93% detected once. The sample taken for sequencing was naive CD4+ T cells from PBMCs. The source is a man aged 18 to 29 in good health. Some clones in this sample may be carry-over from other donors' samples. The CDR3 runs from the conserved cysteine through the conserved F or W. D genes are given only for firm matches. Expanded clones are given a class, and other clones once, few, many or no size at all.

cdr3_aa: CASSLTGADTQYF; cdr3_nt: TGTGCCAGCAGCTTGACGGGAGCAGATACGCAGTATTTT; v_call: TRBV7-9; d_call: NA; j_call: TRBJ2-3; clone_size: NA
cdr3_aa: CASSPGPGQGQHF; cdr3_nt: TGTGCCAGCAGCCCTGGACCGGGACAGGGGCAGCATTTT; v_call: TRBV7-8; d_call: TRBD1; j_call: TRBJ1-5; clone_size: NA
cdr3_aa: CARSPLNPGQGAAGNTIYF; cdr3_nt: TGTGCCAGAAGCCCTCTTAACCCGGGACAGGGGGCCGCCGGAAACACCATATATTTT; v_call: TRBV5-3; d_call: TRBD1; j_call: TRBJ1-3; clone_size: NA
cdr3_aa: CASSPLSGNTEAFF; cdr3_nt: TGTGCCAGCTCACCACTATCGGGGAACACTGAAGCTTTCTTT; v_call: TRBV18; d_call: NA; j_call: TRBJ1-1; clone_size: NA
cdr3_aa: CASGSPGTGETQYF; cdr3_nt: TGTGCCAGCGGTAGTCCAGGGACGGGAGAGACCCAGTACTTC; v_call: TRBV28; d_call: NA; j_call: TRBJ2-5; clone_size: NA
cdr3_aa: CAWGQGGSPLHF; cdr3_nt: TGTGCCTGGGGACAGGGAGGTTCACCCCTCCACTTT; v_call: TRBV30; d_call: TRBD1; j_call: TRBJ1-6; clone_size: NA
cdr3_aa: CASSLGTGGAGQPQHF; cdr3_nt: TGCGCCAGCAGCTTGGGAACAGGGGGCGCAGGGCAGCCCCAGCATTTT; v_call: TRBV5-1; d_call: TRBD1; j_call: TRBJ1-5; clone_size: once
cdr3_aa: CASSYSEGFNEQFF; cdr3_nt: TGTGCCAGCAGTTACTCGGAGGGGTTCAATGAGCAGTTCTTC; v_call: TRBV6-5; d_call: NA; j_call: TRBJ2-1; clone_size: NA
cdr3_aa: CASSTVRTPANVLTF; cdr3_nt: TGTGCCAGCAGTACGGTCCGCACCCCGGCCAACGTCCTGACTTTC; v_call: TRBV28; d_call: NA; j_call: TRBJ2-6; clone_size: NA
cdr3_aa: CSVGGRAKNIQYF; cdr3_nt: TGCAGCGTTGGGGGGAGGGCCAAAAACATTCAGTACTTC; v_call: TRBV29-1; d_call: NA; j_call: TRBJ2-4; clone_size: NA
cdr3_aa: CASSYSMRTAEAFF; cdr3_nt: TGTGCCAGCAGTTACTCGATGCGGACAGCTGAAGCTTTCTTT; v_call: TRBV6-5; d_call: NA; j_call: TRBJ1-1; clone_size: few
cdr3_aa: CASSGGDQETQYF; cdr3_nt: TGCGCCAGCAGCGGCGGGGATCAAGAGACCCAGTACTTC; v_call: TRBV5-1; d_call: NA; j_call: TRBJ2-5; clone_size: NA
cdr3_aa: CASSPGLRVGYGYTF; cdr3_nt: TGTGCCAGCAGCCCGGGACTCCGGGTAGGCTATGGCTACACCTTC; v_call: TRBV7-8; d_call: NA; j_call: TRBJ1-2; clone_size: NA
cdr3_aa: CASSLKPMGLAGVLDEQFF; cdr3_nt: TGTGCCAGCAGCTTAAAACCCATGGGGCTAGCGGGGGTACTGGATGAGCAGTTCTTC; v_call: TRBV7-3; d_call: TRBD2; j_call: TRBJ2-1; clone_size: NA
cdr3_aa: CASSEEGTYNEQFF; cdr3_nt: TGCGCCAGCAGTGAAGAGGGGACTTACAATGAGCAGTTCTTC; v_call: TRBV5-1; d_call: NA; j_call: TRBJ2-1; clone_size: NA
cdr3_aa: CASRRQELGSPLHF; cdr3_nt: TGTGCCAGCAGACGACAGGAGCTGGGTTCACCCCTCCACTTT; v_call: TRBV6-5; d_call: NA; j_call: TRBJ1-6; clone_size: NA
cdr3_aa: CASSLAGTGLGEQYF; cdr3_nt: TGTGCCAGCAGCTTAGCCGGGACAGGGTTGGGCGAGCAGTACTTC; v_call: TRBV7-2; d_call: TRBD1; j_call: TRBJ2-7; clone_size: NA
cdr3_aa: CASSEGHRVYEQYF; cdr3_nt: TGTGCCAGCAGTGAAGGGCACAGGGTATACGAGCAGTACTTC; v_call: TRBV6-1; d_call: NA; j_call: TRBJ2-7; clone_size: NA
cdr3_aa: CASSCKWDRMAGNTIYF; cdr3_nt: TGCGCCAGCAGCTGTAAGTGGGACAGAATGGCTGGAAACACCATATATTTT; v_call: TRBV5-1; d_call: TRBD1; j_call: TRBJ1-3; clone_size: NA
cdr3_aa: CASSPAGRGDTGELFF; cdr3_nt: TGTGCCAGCAGTCCGGCCGGGAGGGGTGACACCGGGGAGCTGTTTTTT; v_call: TRBV9; d_call: TRBD2; j_call: TRBJ2-2; clone_size: NA
cdr3_aa: CASSGTGGGQPQHF; cdr3_nt: TGTGCCAGCAGCGGGACAGGGGGTGGTCAGCCCCAGCATTTT; v_call: TRBV28; d_call: TRBD1; j_call: TRBJ1-5; clone_size: NA
cdr3_aa: CASSGQGENTEAFF; cdr3_nt: TGTGCCAGCAGTGGACAGGGGGAGAACACTGAAGCTTTCTTT; v_call: TRBV25-1; d_call: TRBD1; j_call: TRBJ1-1; clone_size: NA
cdr3_aa: CASSLGQISGDTQYF; cdr3_nt: TGCGCCAGCAGCCTGGGACAGATTTCAGGAGATACGCAGTATTTT; v_call: TRBV5-1; d_call: TRBD1; j_call: TRBJ2-3; clone_size: NA
cdr3_aa: CASSGGGPRTAFF; cdr3_nt: TGTGCCAGCAGTGGGGGGGGACCTAGGACAGCTTTCTTT; v_call: TRBV2; d_call: NA; j_call: TRBJ1-1; clone_size: NA
cdr3_aa: CASSPRTSSVTGELFF; cdr3_nt: TGTGCCAGCAGCCCACGGACTAGTTCGGTCACCGGGGAGCTGTTTTTT; v_call: TRBV7-6; d_call: TRBD2; j_call: TRBJ2-2; clone_size: NA
cdr3_aa: CASSQETRDPYGYTF; cdr3_nt: TGCGCCAGCAGCCAAGAAACCCGGGACCCCTATGGCTACACCTTC; v_call: TRBV4-1; d_call: NA; j_call: TRBJ1-2; clone_size: NA
cdr3_aa: CASSMRQGAGQPQHF; cdr3_nt: TGTGCCAGTAGTATGCGACAGGGGGCTGGACAGCCCCAGCATTTT; v_call: TRBV19; d_call: TRBD1; j_call: TRBJ1-5; clone_size: NA
cdr3_aa: CAVGGVPNYGYTF; cdr3_nt: TGTGCTGTGGGGGGGGTTCCTAACTATGGCTACACCTTC; v_call: TRBV12-5; d_call: NA; j_call: TRBJ1-2; clone_size: NA
cdr3_aa: CASSSSGTVVYGYTF; cdr3_nt: TGTGCCAGCAGTTCATCGGGGACAGTGGTCTATGGCTACACCTTC; v_call: TRBV28; d_call: TRBD1; j_call: TRBJ1-2; clone_size: NA
cdr3_aa: CAWSPPAGILNQPQHF; cdr3_nt: TGTGCCTGGAGTCCCCCGGCCGGGATACTTAATCAGCCCCAGCATTTT; v_call: TRBV30; d_call: NA; j_call: TRBJ1-5; clone_size: NA
cdr3_aa: CASSLTGTPTWIGYTF; cdr3_nt: TGTGCCAGCTCACTCACCGGGACACCCACTTGGATTGGCTACACCTTC; v_call: TRBV18; d_call: NA; j_call: TRBJ1-2; clone_size: NA
cdr3_aa: CASSLGRLAGQETQYF; cdr3_nt: TGCGCCAGCAGCTTGGGCCGACTAGCGGGACAAGAGACCCAGTACTTC; v_call: TRBV5-1; d_call: TRBD2; j_call: TRBJ2-5; clone_size: NA
cdr3_aa: CASSLGQGEGYRQPQHF; cdr3_nt: TGTGCCAGCAGCTTAGGACAGGGAGAAGGGTATCGTCAGCCCCAGCATTTT; v_call: TRBV7-9; d_call: TRBD1; j_call: TRBJ1-5; clone_size: NA
cdr3_aa: CASSLGGQGFNEQFF; cdr3_nt: TGTGCCAGCAGCTTAGGGGGACAGGGGTTCAATGAGCAGTTCTTC; v_call: TRBV7-3; d_call: TRBD1; j_call: TRBJ2-1; clone_size: NA
cdr3_aa: CASSDGRRGRGLFF; cdr3_nt: TGTGCCAGCAGTGACGGTCGGAGGGGACGGGGACTGTTTTTT; v_call: TRBV2; d_call: NA; j_call: TRBJ1-4; clone_size: few
cdr3_aa: CASSLVGLAENTGELFF; cdr3_nt: TGTGCCAGCAGCTTAGTTGGACTAGCGGAGAACACCGGGGAGCTGTTTTTT; v_call: TRBV11-2; d_call: TRBD2; j_call: TRBJ2-2; clone_size: NA
cdr3_aa: CASSRRGSDNSPLHF; cdr3_nt: TGTGCCAGCAGCCGAAGGGGCTCTGATAATTCACCCCTCCACTTT; v_call: TRBV7-9; d_call: NA; j_call: TRBJ1-6; clone_size: NA
cdr3_aa: CASSRRDRSGANVLTF; cdr3_nt: TGTGCCAGCAGCCGCCGGGACCGCTCTGGGGCCAACGTCCTGACTTTC; v_call: TRBV7-8; d_call: NA; j_call: TRBJ2-6; clone_size: NA
cdr3_aa: CSSRGGANTEAFF; cdr3_nt: TGCAGCTCTAGGGGGGGAGCGAACACTGAAGCTTTCTTT; v_call: TRBV29-1; d_call: NA; j_call: TRBJ1-1; clone_size: few
cdr3_aa: CASIGVGGVNTEAFF; cdr3_nt: TGTGCCAGCATTGGGGTGGGCGGGGTTAACACTGAAGCTTTCTTT; v_call: TRBV2; d_call: NA; j_call: TRBJ1-1; clone_size: once
cdr3_aa: CATSRAAGLGNQPQHF; cdr3_nt: TGTGCCACCAGCAGAGCGGCAGGGTTGGGCAATCAGCCCCAGCATTTT; v_call: TRBV15; d_call: NA; j_call: TRBJ1-5; clone_size: NA
cdr3_aa: CASSLTGGGATGAYNEQFF; cdr3_nt: TGCGCCAGCAGTTTGACGGGCGGCGGGGCGACGGGAGCGTACAATGAGCAGTTCTTC; v_call: TRBV5-1; d_call: NA; j_call: TRBJ2-1; clone_size: NA